What follows are 19 T cell receptor beta chains derived from one specimen sequenced in a study of immune heterogeneity within non-small cell lung tumors. Multiplex PCR was performed with 32 V and 13 J primers, and it amplified TCR beta CDR3. Each CDR3 protein gets one entry after TCRdb re-called the multiplex PCR reads with MiXCR. The data show 9,500 to 13,000 distinct CDR3 sequences, with nearly 30% seen just once and roughly a fifth held by the top ten. Genomic DNA from bulk tumor acted as the template, and 450 to 700 ng was loaded per sample. Surgical sampling yielded several biopsies per primary tumor (spaced far apart). Each patient presented with untreated, newly diagnosed non-small cell lung cancer and received curative surgery. Input material: lung tumor tissue. The receptor set was obtained from a woman aged 50 to 60 with non-small cell lung cancer.

The CDR3 protein is CASSQVWGTHEQYF. The CDR3 DNA sequence: TGTGCCAGCAGCCAAGTTTGGGGGACCCACGAGCAGTACTTC. The chain has TRBV3-2 and TRBJ2-7. TRBV3-2 is reported as a pseudogene. The CDR3 has 14 amino acids.

This clonotype has only a few counts. This chain connects TRBV3-1 to TRBJ2-1, with D perhaps matching TRBD2 (6 bases). CDR1 and CDR2 (germline): LGHDT, YNNKEL (reference sequence). V dropped 0 bases and J dropped 6 bases, with 15 bases sitting between them. This CDR3 has 16 residues. The CDR3 coding sequence is TGTGCCAGCAGCCAAGAGGAGGGCCCTATGTTCAATGAGCAGTTCTTC. Residues: CASSQEEGPMFNEQFF.

This rearrangement joins TRBV6-1 to TRBJ1-5; 10 bases are a match to TRBD1. Germline V gives CDR1 MNHNS, CDR2 SASEGT. V shed 6 bases, J shed 4 bases, and the junction held 3 bases outside the gene matches. The CDR3 runs to 14 residues. CDR3 DNA sequence: TGTGCCAGCAGGGAGGGACAGGGGAATCAGCCCCAGCATTTT. Translation: CASREGQGNQPQHF.

Sample share makes this clonotype medium-sized. This chain joins TRBV30 and TRBJ1-4; D is perhaps TRBD1 (6 bases). With 5 bases removed from V and 6 bases from J, the gap between germline ends came to 13 bases. The length of the CDR3 is 13 residues. Germline V gene lookup returns CDR1 GTSNPN and CDR2 SVGIG (reference sequence). CDR3 coding DNA: TGTGCCTGGGCAGGGGAAGCAGATGAAAAACTGTTTTTT. Amino acids: CAWAGEADEKLFF.

The chain combines TRBV9 with TRBJ1-2; D might be TRBD1 (5 bases). The CDR3 has 15 residues. Germline lookup yields CDR1 SGDLS and CDR2 YYNGEE. Trimming cost V 4 bases and J 6 bases, with 19 bases left between them. CDR3 in amino acids: CASSLRQTKRDGYTF. CDR3 nucleotide sequence: TGTGCCAGCAGCCTTAGACAGACGAAAAGGGATGGCTACACCTTC.

This clonotype appeared a few times. J is TRBJ2-1 and V is TRBV6-2 or TRBV6-3; 7 positions match TRBD2. The CDR3 has 18 amino acids. Trimming at V came to 0 bases and at J to 8 bases, leaving 16 bases not matched to a gene. Per germline, CDR1 MNHEY and CDR2 SVGEGT. The CDR3 is CASSYSSAGTTRIDEQFF. CDR3 nucleotides: TGTGCCAGCAGTTACTCCTCGGCCGGGACTACAAGGATCGATGAGCAGTTCTTC.

The chain has TRBV28 and TRBJ1-2; no definite D call. Germline CDR1 is MDHEN and CDR2 is SYDVKM. V was clipped by 0 bases and J by 3 bases, with 17 bases between them. The CDR3 is 17 amino acids. The CDR3 sequence: CASSLWAQDKSDYGYTF. The CDR3 nucleotides read TGTGCCAGCAGTTTATGGGCCCAGGATAAGTCGGACTATGGCTACACCTTC.

This rearrangement joins TRBV29-1 to TRBJ1-1; TRBD1 aligns across 7 bases. The J segment lost 5 bases and the V segment lost 7 bases, leaving 7 bases of the junction unmatched. Germline V gene data show CDR1 as SQVTM and CDR2 as ANQGSEA. CDR3 size: 12 residues. In DNA, the CDR3 is TGCAGCGCACACCCAGGGGGGACTGAAGCTTTCTTT. Residues: CSAHPGGTEAFF.

This clonotype was counted ten times or more. The genes are TRBV12-3 or TRBV12-4 and TRBJ1-2; weak D call: TRBD1 (6 bases). V was cut by 10 bases and J by 4 bases, with 13 bases left in between. The CDR3 contains 12 residues. CDR3 in amino acids: CATQGNSYGYTF. The CDR3 region has the DNA TGTGCCACTCAGGGGAATAGCTATGGCTACACCTTC.

This chain connects TRBV7-9 to TRBJ2-3, with 9 nucleotides matching TRBD2. CDR1 and CDR2 (germline): SEHNR, FQNEAQ (reference sequence). V lost 4 bases to trimming and J lost 5 bases; unmatched junction nucleotides: 16. The CDR3 runs 18 residues. The DNA for the CDR3 is TGTGCCAGCAGCTCACAGGAAGTTGAGGTAGCGGGAGAAGATACGCAGTATTTT. This sequence encodes CASSSQEVEVAGEDTQYF.

A few counts support this clonotype. No conserved phenylalanine or tryptophan is present at the end of the CDR3, so a read error is the likely explanation. The DNA is left out, because the CDR3 cannot be placed on it with certainty; the CDR3 is given as TCRdb lists it. The rearrangement uses TRBV20-1 and TRBJ2-7; the table gives TRBD2 as D, unverified against the DNA. The CDR3 extends over 11 residues, inclusive of both ends. CDR1 is DFQATT, CDR2 SNEGSKA, per germline (reference sequence). The CDR3: CSARVGDSSPL.

This clonotype appeared a few times. The rearrangement joins TRBV2 to TRBJ2-5; no reliable D call. The CDR3 has 12 amino acids. From germline, CDR1 is SNHLY and CDR2 FYNNEI. V dropped 4 bases and J dropped 4 bases, with 7 bases sitting between them. CDR3 DNA sequence: TGTGCCAGCAGTGGCGGCTTAGAGACCCAGTACTTC. Translating gives CASSGGLETQYF. Combining the CDR3 with reference TRBV2 and TRBJ2-5 gives the whole variable domain EPEVTQTPSHQVTQMGQEVILRCVPISNHLYFYWYRQILGQKVEFLVSFYNNEISEKSEIFDDQFSVERPDGSNFTLKIRSTKLEDSAMYFCASSGGLETQYFGPGTRLLVL.

This clonotype was counted at least ten times. The chain links TRBV3-1 to TRBJ2-7; D gene unclear. CDR1 and CDR2 (germline): LGHDT, YNNKEL (reference sequence). Trimming took off 3 bases at V and 4 bases at J, with 7 bases between the two ends. The CDR3 totals 12 residues. CDR3 loop: CASSQNQYEQYF. The DNA of the CDR3 is TGTGCCAGCAGCCAGAACCAATACGAGCAGTACTTC.

In regard to this clonotype: Compared with germline, one end of the junction differs, possibly owing to a read error. This chain connects TRBV5-1 to TRBJ2-3, with TRBD1 identical over 8 bases. The CDR3 loop spans 16 amino acids. CDR1 is SGHRS and CDR2 is YFSETQ in the germline V gene. The CDR3, as DNA: TGCGCCAGCAGCTTGGAGGGACAGGAAATCACAGATAGGCAGTATTTT. Its translation: CASSLEGQEITDRQYF.

This clonotype was recorded at least ten times. V usage is TRBV20-1 and J usage is TRBJ2-7, with 15 bases that match TRBD2. The V segment lost 3 bases and the J segment 0 bases; nucleotides outside the gene matches: 3. The germline CDR1 and CDR2 sequences are DFQATT and SNEGSKA (reference sequence). The CDR3 is 16 amino acids. CDR3 DNA: TGCAGTGCTAGGGGACTAGCGGGGGGAGGCTCCTACGAGCAGTACTTC. This sequence encodes CSARGLAGGGSYEQYF.

This clonotype appeared many times. The V call is TRBV30, the J call TRBJ1-1; weak D call: TRBD1 (5 bases). V dropped 3 bases and J dropped 0 bases, with 14 bases sitting between them. This CDR3 is 15 amino acids long. CDR1 and CDR2 (germline): GTSNPN, SVGIG (reference sequence). CDR3 in amino acids: CAWRIGATLNTEAFF. DNA of the CDR3: TGTGCCTGGAGGATAGGGGCCACCCTGAACACTGAAGCTTTCTTT.

This clonotype was detected a few times. The V call is TRBV6-4, the J call TRBJ2-1, with 12 bases identical to TRBD2. With V trimmed by 5 bases and J by 3 bases, 2 bases remained unmatched. CDR1 and CDR2 from the germline V gene are MRHNA and SNTAGT. This CDR3 has 15 amino acids. For the CDR3, the DNA is TGTGCCAGCAGTTCGACTAGCGGGGGCTACAATGAGCAGTTCTTC. It codes for CASSSTSGGYNEQFF.

This chain links TRBV5-6 with TRBJ1-4, with TRBD1 identical over 8 bases. Germline V gene sequence: CDR1 SGHDT, CDR2 YYEEEE. The CDR3 is 13 residues long. V was pared by 4 bases and J by 7 bases, with 3 bases of the junction left unmatched. CDR3 DNA: TGTGCCAGCAGCCCGACAGGGGTTGAAAAACTGTTTTTT. Translated, it gives CASSPTGVEKLFF.

This clonotype was seen only a few times. The V gene is TRBV18, the J gene TRBJ2-3, with 13 nucleotides matching TRBD2. The CDR3 has 15 residues. The V and J ends lost 6 bases and 3 bases, in that order; junction bases with no gene match: 3. In germline, CDR1 is KGHSH, CDR2 LQKENI. The CDR3 region is CASSTSGGNTDTQYF. CDR3 DNA sequence: TGTGCCAGCTCGACTAGCGGGGGGAATACAGATACGCAGTATTTT.